These T cell receptor beta chains were read from a single sample in a study of regulatory T cells in long-lasting Graves disease. TCRdb re-derived calls from the multiplex PCR reads in MiXCR, one entry per CDR3 protein. The data show roughly 350,000 distinct CDR3 sequences, 16% seen once. These data were also filed under a second study, of T cells in Graves' hyperthyroidism and ophthalmopathy.

The sample consisted of peripheral blood mononuclear cells (PBMCs), taken at new diagnosis, from a patient treated with antithyroid drugs. These receptors all come from a woman younger than 30 with Graves disease. The CDR3 runs from the conserved cysteine through the conserved F or W. D genes are given only for firm matches. The size field is filled for only some rows; it gives once, few, many or a size class.

j_call	d_call	clone_size	v_call	cdr3_nt	cdr3_aa
TRBJ2-7	-	few	TRBV9	TGTGCCAGCAGCGTAAGCGACGACTCCTACGAGCAGTACTTC	CASSVSDDSYEQYF
TRBJ2-5	-	-	TRBV24-1	TGTGCCACCAGTGACCTGGACAGCGGTGAGACCCAGTACTTC	CATSDLDSGETQYF
TRBJ1-4	-	few	TRBV7-9	TGTGCCAGCAGCCCCTTGTTAGGGAAAGGACCGGAAAAACTGTTTTTT	CASSPLLGKGPEKLFF
TRBJ1-2	-	many	TRBV7-8	TGTGCCAGCAGCTTGAGCTGGGATTTAAACAACTATGGCTACACCTTC	CASSLSWDLNNYGYTF
TRBJ2-7	-	many	TRBV28	TGTGCCAGCAGTATAACTCCTAGGCAGTACTTC	CASSITPRQYF
TRBJ1-2	-	many	TRBV5-4	TGTGCCAGCAGCCTCTGGGGAGTTTCTAACTATGGCTACACCTTC	CASSLWGVSNYGYTF
TRBJ1-1	-	-	TRBV19	TGTGCCAGTGGGAATACAAGGGAATTTTTGAACACTGAAGCTTTCTTT	CASGNTREFLNTEAFF
TRBJ1-2	-	many	TRBV3-1	TGTGCCAGCAGCCAAAGGGAGGATGGCTACACCTTC	CASSQREDGYTF
TRBJ2-5	TRBD2	many	TRBV3-1	TGTGCCAGCAGCGCATCCGGGGAGGGGGAGACCCAGTACTTC	CASSASGEGETQYF
TRBJ2-1	TRBD1	few	TRBV9	TGTGCCAGCAGCGTAGATACCGGGACAGGGTCCAATGAGCAGTTCTTC	CASSVDTGTGSNEQFF
TRBJ1-5	TRBD1	few	TRBV20-1	TGCAGTGCAAACAGGGGGGACGTGGGTCAGCCCCAGCATTTT	CSANRGDVGQPQHF
TRBJ1-1	-	many	TRBV27	TGTGCCAGCAGTTTATATACAGGGTACACTGAAGCTTTCTTT	CASSLYTGYTEAFF
TRBJ1-1	-	-	TRBV27	TGTGCCAGCAGCCCCGCCGGCCCCCGGGACACTGAAGCTTTCTTT	CASSPAGPRDTEAFF
TRBJ2-7	-	many	TRBV5-8	TGTGCCAGCAGCCCCCAAGGGGGCTACGAGCAGTACTTC	CASSPQGGYEQYF
TRBJ2-7	-	many	TRBV12-3/TRBV12-4	TGTGCCAGCAGCCGTACAGGGAGGGCGCAGTACTTC	CASSRTGRAQYF
TRBJ2-5	-	many	TRBV6-2/TRBV6-3	TGTGCCAGCAGGCTTGGGGGAGGAGAGACCCAGTACTTC	CASRLGGGETQYF
TRBJ1-3	-	many	TRBV3-1	TGTGCCAGCAGCCAAGTCAGTCTCGGCAGCTCTGGAAACACCATATATTTT	CASSQVSLGSSGNTIYF
TRBJ1-1	TRBD1	many	TRBV2	TGTGCCAGCAGATTGACAGGGGGTCGAGCTTTCTTT	CASRLTGGRAFF
TRBJ2-7	TRBD2	many	TRBV5-1	TGCGCCAGCAGCGCTGGACTAGCGGTGTCCTACGAGCAGTACTTC	CASSAGLAVSYEQYF
TRBJ1-1	-	many	TRBV3-1	TGTGCCAGCAGCCAGACGGGGGCTTCGGAAGCTTTCTTT	CASSQTGASEAFF
TRBJ2-1	-	few	TRBV5-1	TGCGCCAGCAGGCGCCTGACTAGCTACAATGAGCAGTTCTTC	CASRRLTSYNEQFF
TRBJ1-5	-	many	TRBV3-1	TGTGCCAGCAGCCTGGGGGGGGTTGGACAGCCCCAGCATTTT	CASSLGGVGQPQHF
TRBJ2-1	-	many	TRBV12-3/TRBV12-4	TGTGCCAGCAGTTTTAGGGGGGCTGGCAATGAGCAGTTCTTC	CASSFRGAGNEQFF
TRBJ1-2	-	-	TRBV12-3/TRBV12-4	TGTGCCAGCTCCCCTGACCATAACTATGGCTACACCTTC	CASSPDHNYGYTF
TRBJ1-1	-	-	TRBV20-1	TGCAGTGCGGAGGTGTTGGCTGAAGCTTTCTTT	CSAEVLAEAFF
TRBJ1-2	-	-	TRBV12-3/TRBV12-4	TGTGCCAGCAGTGGGGACAACGACTATGGCTACACCTTC	CASSGDNDYGYTF
TRBJ2-1	-	many	TRBV7-9	TGTGCCAGCAGCTCCACTGGAAGGGAGGACTCCTACAATGAGCAGTTCTTC	CASSSTGREDSYNEQFF
TRBJ2-1	TRBD1	-	TRBV5-1	TGCGCCAGCAGCTGGGGGACAGGGCGGAATGAGCAGTTCTTC	CASSWGTGRNEQFF
TRBJ2-3	-	few	TRBV6-1	TGTGCCAGCAGTGGAGCGCTAGGGGCTCGGGCAGATACGCAGTATTTT	CASSGALGARADTQYF
TRBJ2-7	TRBD2	many	TRBV7-2	TGTGCCAGCAGCTTAACTAGCGGGGGGATCTACGAGCAGTACTTC	CASSLTSGGIYEQYF
TRBJ2-2	-	many	TRBV7-3	TGTGCCAGCAGCTCCCGGCGGGGTAACACCGGGGAGCTGTTTTTT	CASSSRRGNTGELFF
TRBJ1-2	-	-	TRBV5-5	TGTGCCAGCAGCTACCCGTCCCGCGCTCCCCGAGAAGCCCACTATGGCTACACCTTC	CASSYPSRAPREAHYGYTF
TRBJ1-3	-	many	TRBV28	TGTGCCAGCAGGTACGACCAGGGGATCTCTGGAAACACCATATATTTT	CASRYDQGISGNTIYF
TRBJ2-5	TRBD2	many	TRBV5-1	TGCGCCAGCAGCTTGGGAGCGGGAGAGGAGACCCAGTACTTC	CASSLGAGEETQYF
TRBJ1-2	TRBD1	-	TRBV24-1	TGTGCCACCAGTGATTTAGGACAGGGTGGCTACACCTTC	CATSDLGQGGYTF
TRBJ2-6	-	few	TRBV19	TGTGCCAGTAGTATTTCTGTATCGAACAACGTCCTGACTTTC	CASSISVSNNVLTF
TRBJ2-2	-	-	TRBV19	TGTGCCAGTAGTATAGGTCCCGGGAGACTACTCGGGGAGCTGTTTTTT	CASSIGPGRLLGELFF
TRBJ2-1	-	many	TRBV7-7	TGTGCTAGCAGCTTAGGGCCCGACAATGAGCAGTTCTTC	CASSLGPDNEQFF
TRBJ2-1	TRBD1	many	TRBV28	TGTGCCAGCAGTTTCCTACAGGGGCCTCTGGCTGAGCAGTTCTTC	CASSFLQGPLAEQFF
TRBJ2-5	-	-	TRBV24-1	TGTGCCACAAGTTCTCTGGAGACCCAGTACTTC	CATSSLETQYF
TRBJ2-5	TRBD2	many	TRBV2	TGTGCCAGCAGGGCGGGACTAGCGTTACAAGAGACCCAGTACTTC	CASRAGLALQETQYF
TRBJ2-1	-	-	TRBV4-2	TGTGCCAGCAGCCAAGAGGACCGGGACTCCCGCTACAATGAGCAGTTCTTC	CASSQEDRDSRYNEQFF
TRBJ2-7	-	many	TRBV2	TGTGCCAGCAGTGAAGCGGGCCTAGAATACTACGAGCAGTACTTC	CASSEAGLEYYEQYF
TRBJ1-1	-	many	TRBV10-2	TGCGCCAGCAGTGAGCAGGAGAACACTGAAGCTTTCTTT	CASSEQENTEAFF
TRBJ2-2	-	many	TRBV27	TGTGCCAGCAGCTCCACCGGGGAGCTGTTTTTT	CASSSTGELFF
TRBJ2-3	TRBD2	many	TRBV20-1	TGCAGTGTCACCGGACTAGCGGGAGGAAATACGCAGTATTTT	CSVTGLAGGNTQYF
TRBJ2-1	-	few	TRBV29-1	TGCAGCGTTGGTCCCAGCAATGAGCAGTTCTTC	CSVGPSNEQFF
TRBJ2-1	-	-	TRBV4-2	TGTGCCAGCAGCCAAGATCGGTCTAGCTCGCGTGAGCAGTTCTTC	CASSQDRSSSREQFF
TRBJ1-2	-	few	TRBV25-1	TGTGCCAGCAGTGCACAAAAGGGGGAACGCTATGGCTACACCTTC	CASSAQKGERYGYTF
TRBJ2-4	TRBD2	few	TRBV29-1	TGCAGCGTTGAAGTGACTAGCGGGAATATTCAGTACTTC	CSVEVTSGNIQYF
TRBJ2-1	TRBD1	few	TRBV7-2	TGTGCCAGCAGCTTGGGACAGGAATATGAGCAGTTCTTC	CASSLGQEYEQFF
TRBJ1-6	-	many	TRBV6-1	TGTGCCAGCAGTGCCAGACAGAATTCACCCCTCCACTTT	CASSARQNSPLHF
TRBJ1-2	TRBD1	once	TRBV2	TGTGCCAGCAGTTTGTCCGGGACAGGGACCAACTATGGCTACACCTTC	CASSLSGTGTNYGYTF
TRBJ1-1	-	many	TRBV28	TGTGCCAGTAAGTCGGGCACTGAAGCTTTCTTT	CASKSGTEAFF
TRBJ2-6	TRBD2	few	TRBV6-4	TGTGCCAGCAGTGACTCGAGCGGGGCTGGGGCCAACGTCCTGACTTTC	CASSDSSGAGANVLTF
TRBJ2-1	-	many	TRBV5-1	TGCGCCAGCAGCAAACAGGGTCAAAGCGGGTACAATGAGCAGTTCTTC	CASSKQGQSGYNEQFF
TRBJ1-1	TRBD1	many	TRBV12-3/TRBV12-4	TGTGCCAGCAGACCCCTGCTGGGAGGGGGCGGCACTGAAGCTTTCTTT	CASRPLLGGGGTEAFF